The source of this T cell receptor (beta chain) is a study of blood T cells in healthy people across ages. At the level of the study: For every two T cells, template switching captured about one barcoded beta molecule. Study-level findings and limits: Unsorted PBMC input precluded a conclusive naive versus antigen-experienced comparison. Naive T cell percentage by flow cytometry tracked strongly with beta diversity. The study regarded diversity estimates from one million T cells as underestimates.

Then a second PCR, running about 6 to 12 cycles, was carried out with a sample-barcoded 5' primer and a J-beta primer mix. Via MiXCR, TCRdb re-called the 5' RACE reads, giving one row per CDR3 protein. Found here are roughly 1.5 million distinct CDR3 sequences, less than 45% of them singletons; the top ten hold just over 4%. On this clonotype itself: What it binds is not known.

J lost 4 bases, V lost 0 bases, and 7 bases had no gene match. Germline CDR1 and CDR2: SGHDN and FVKESK. There are 16 residues in the CDR3. The chain links TRBV14 to TRBJ2-7; TRBD1 matches at 9 bases. The origin of this receptor is a young woman in good health. The specimen was blood. DNA for the CDR3: TGTGCCAGCAGCCAAGATAGGGACAGGGAATGGTACGAGCAGTACTTC. This codes for CASSQDRDREWYEQYF.